A single T cell receptor beta chain is shown here with its context. Its antigen is as yet unknown. The data originate from a study of cytomegalovirus exposure and HLA in healthy donors. The study, taken as a whole, reports: The number of N-insertions in an Asian-associated ancestry cluster was reportedly below the approximately 600-donor mean in a later analysis. The listing of approximately 160 TCR beta chains classed them as cytomegalovirus-associated. Specificity for CMV antigens was confirmed in vitro for a few of the CMV-associated chains.

CDR1 is SNHLY and CDR2 is FYNNEI in the germline V gene. V shed 6 bases and J shed 0 bases, with 9 bases lying between them. The CDR3 is 15 amino acids. PCR involved 60 Vbeta and 13 Jbeta primers. TCRdb's copy holds only in-frame clones and misses some; the assay was immunoSEQ multiplex PCR. Of under 140,000 clones listed, roughly 84% are singletons. What was sequenced was PBMCs. The sequence derives from a man aged 25-40 years in good health and CMV-seropositive. The chain uses TRBV2 and TRBJ2-6, with unresolved D. CDR3 DNA sequence: TGTGCCAGCAGCGAATCCTACTCTGGGGCCAACGTCCTGACTTTC. This encodes CASSESYSGANVLTF. Together with reference TRBV2 and TRBJ2-6, the CDR3 gives the full variable domain: EPEVTQTPSHQVTQMGQEVILRCVPISNHLYFYWYRQILGQKVEFLVSFYNNEISEKSEIFDDQFSVERPDGSNFTLKIRSTKLEDSAMYFCASSESYSGANVLTFGAGSRLTVL.